The sequence of this T cell receptor (beta chain) was determined in a study of cytomegalovirus exposure and HLA in healthy donors (dated by TCRdb to about 2017). Broadly, across the study: In an earlier analysis of around 540 of the donors, under 300 Gb of sequence data and about 110 million unique TCR beta sequences from 180 million or so T cells were reported. Roughly 300 gigabases of sequencing data and tens of millions of unique TCR sequences were included in an early release covering around 600 HLA-typed donors. Of the roughly 400 genotyped donors, 75% to 85% were placed in the genetic ancestry cluster associated with self-reported Caucasian donors. The study aimed to test whether signatures of past pathogen exposure could be identified by cataloging public T cell receptors. The T cell repertoires of around 730 subjects were profiled by immunosequencing and related to cytomegalovirus serostatus. Besides the first cohort of roughly 660 subjects, a separate validation cohort made up of 120 different subjects was used. High-throughput TCR immunosequencing, statistical association of individual TCRs with disease status, and machine learning were combined to predict cytomegalovirus infection status. To study patterns of TCR occurrence, a later analysis re-analyzed previously published TCR beta repertoires from around 660 donors and added high-resolution HLA genotyping. The later analysis used no new phenotypic data to find candidate immune exposures, relying instead on TCR beta sequences and their occurrence across donors. To decide whether each TCR beta V gene segment behaved as functional or pseudogenic, an earlier analysis of several hundred of the donors relied on high-throughput TCR beta sequencing. Donor age, sex, ethnicity and CMV serostatus were compiled together with the repertoire data. A later genetic analysis took genome-wide SNP genotypes for about 65% of the 666 donors and used that subset as a discovery cohort. Every discovery cohort repertoire had been produced on one sequencing platform. HLA typing included class I and class II loci at four-digit resolution. The number of donors typed differed by locus, with 629-630 for A, B, C, DRB1 and DQB1, more than 500 for DQA1, approximately 580 for DPA1, and around 450 for DPB1. Because of strong linkage in the cohort, a few DR-DQ haplotypes were treated as single units for association and clustering. Across 300 to 500 genotyped donors of the cohort, an average of approximately 240,000 unique TCR beta nucleotide sequences per donor were sequenced, and roughly a sixth of those sequences were non-productive. Overall study outcomes, separate from this receptor: In an earlier analysis of around 500 of the donors, most TCR beta V segments appeared in productive rearrangements about 90% or about 30% of the time, broadly matching IMGT annotations. The study gave a list of about 160 TCR beta chains associated with cytomegalovirus. Several of the top co-occurrence clusters appeared to be linked to parvovirus B19, influenza, CMV and Epstein-Barr virus, according to a later analysis. While some public TCRs were present in many individuals, most TCR sequences turned up only very rarely across donors. Compared with equally common non-associated chains, HLA-associated TCR beta chains in a later analysis were more clonally expanded and had lower generation probabilities. Specific HLA alleles were associated with roughly 16,000 TCR beta sequences at a false discovery rate of 0.05 in a later analysis. V-gene and J-gene trimming of TCR beta chains was associated with a missense DCLRE1C variant in a later genetic analysis, and the association was replicated in an independent cohort. The classifier was reported to diagnose cytomegalovirus status with high specificity and sensitivity in both the original cohort and the validation cohort. A later analysis found that most CMV-associated TCR beta chains appeared HLA-restricted, with HLA associations seemingly driven largely by CMV exposure. Because HLA typing was unavailable for some donors at each locus, only the typed subset was used in association tests. The sequencing pipeline was judged likely to have produced a cluster of highly shared sequence variants as a technical artifact. A further reported finding was that TCR beta sequences accurately predicted the HLA-A and HLA-B alleles for most subjects in the first cohort. When HLA alleles, especially DR and DQ, strongly co-occurred, TCR associations were difficult to assign to individual alleles. The presence/absence analyses assumed that sequencing depth was roughly uniform across donors, and that assumption may not be true. The earlier analysis of about 600 of the donors excluded around 17 rarely observed V segments, including chromosome 9 orphons, because counts were too low. CMV serostatus was the only immune exposure information available for the cohort. The cohort was sequenced for TCR beta chains only, and without alpha or paired-chain data the features that could be detected were limited. Three of the identified cytomegalovirus-associated TCR beta chains were confirmed in vitro to be specific for cytomegalovirus antigens. It was suggested by the authors that the approach could potentially be generalized to other disease states and immunological phenotypes. According to a later analysis, TCR association rates differed among HLA loci, with DRB1 alleles showing the most associated TCRs and HLA-C alleles showing the fewest. The 87-base-pair reads could not distinguish some IMGT-functional V segments, including TRBV6-2 and TRBV6-3, so those segments were excluded. In a later genetic analysis, fewer N-insertions in productive TCRs were reported among donors in an Asian-associated ancestry cluster than the 666-donor mean. Linkage disequilibrium might explain the correlated functional status among segregating V segments, but an unknown experimental factor could not be excluded.

As encoded in the germline V gene, CDR1 is MDHEN while CDR2 is SYDVKM. The CDR3 sequence holds 15 residues, the cysteine and phenylalanine included. Of the read, only the CDR3 DNA is kept; its 45 bases are in frame from base 1. Libraries came from the immunoSEQ multiplex PCR assay. The multiplex PCR relied on a mix of 60 forward primers for TCR Vbeta segments and 13 reverse primers for TCR Jbeta segments. The CDR3 region of rearranged TCR beta genes was amplified from genomic DNA with a multiplex PCR assay. Amplified TCR beta libraries were sequenced as 87-base-pair reads on the Illumina HiSeq System. As for how the authors treated the data: In a later analysis, around 80 million unique TCR beta chains were counted across the approximately 640 repertoires, and around 10 million of these chains were shared by at least two donors. A nearest-neighbor algorithm error-corrected the raw reads and collapsed the reads into unique sequences, merging closely related sequences to remove PCR and sequencing errors. CDR3 sequences were aligned to IMGT reference sequences to assign V, D and J gene segments. For a sequence to be retained, at least a six-nucleotide match to both a V gene segment and a J gene segment was required. A rearrangement counted as productive if the CDR3 had no stop codons and remained in frame with V and J, and every other rearrangement counted as non-productive. Following IMGT convention, CDR3 was defined as the stretch from the second conserved V-encoded cysteine up to the conserved J-encoded phenylalanine. Sequences without an unambiguous match to a single V gene segment were excluded from the earlier analysis of 450 to 750 of the donors. An earlier analysis of fewer than 750 of the donors called V segments functional above 56.7% productive rearrangements and segregating when the between-donor standard deviation exceeded 5%. A statistical classification framework was built for diagnosing cytomegalovirus status from the catalog of TCR beta chain sequences. In a later analysis, V and J genes were assigned by comparing TCR nucleotide sequences against IMGT/GENE-DB human TR gene sequences. In a later analysis, CDR3 sequences and most-parsimonious VDJ recombination scenarios were assigned using the TCRdist pipeline. In a later analysis, each TCR beta chain was defined by its CDR3 amino acid sequence together with its V-gene family, and reads without a unique V-gene family were excluded. In a later analysis, 500 to 650 highly shared, low-generation-probability nucleotide sequences were removed to address suspected cross-contamination and a sequencing artifact. In a later analysis, a clonal expansion index was calculated for each public chain from normalized within-repertoire ranks of inferred template counts. In a later analysis, generation probabilities were computed using a VDJ recombination model fitted to out-of-frame rearrangements, and the results were checked against IGoR. In a later analysis, TCR-TCR, TCR-HLA and TCR-CMV co-occurrence was scored with hypergeometric tests, and a repertoire-size bias correction was applied to TCR pairs. To estimate false discovery rates, a later analysis permuted the HLA or CMV assignments 20 times. In a later analysis, co-occurring TCRs were grouped using DBSCAN, with TCRdist sequence similarity added in when clustering inside HLA-allele-positive subsets. For co-occurrence clustering, repertoires with fewer than 30,000 or more than 120,000 public chains were excluded, along with five or six repertoires with anomalous nucleotide sharing. As stored in TCRdb, this immuneACCESS dataset retains in-frame rearrangements with V and J assigned. A fraction of the clones does not appear; measured against another copy, unresolved V genes explain less than half of the discrepancy, and the remainder lacks a known reason. D and trimming were read from the DNA, whereas the V and J calls and clone size are those reported in that table. This sample has 150,000 to 180,000 clones in its table, and approximately 74% of those were observed once. Around 1.9% of the sample belongs to the ten largest clones.

The cohort consisted of 600 or so healthy bone marrow donors. All cohort members were sampled while nominally healthy, although unrecorded immune exposures were likely present. The donor tested CMV seronegative and was one of the 352 seronegative cohort members. Each donor provided a peripheral blood sample, and peripheral blood mononuclear cells were used for TCR beta sequencing. Genomic DNA extraction from the blood cell samples was performed with the Qiagen DNeasy Blood Extraction Kit. To note about this clone: The target of this receptor is not known. A read error may account for a junction end that differs from germline.

Recombination joined TRBV28 with TRBJ1-2, with 8 junctional bases fitting TRBD1. This sequence originates from a young man in good health and CMV-seronegative. The sample was PBMCs. Read as DNA, the sequence is TGTGCCAGCAGTTTCCCAACAGGGGGAGGCTATGGCTACCCCTTC. Its protein product is CASSFPTGGGYGYPF.